Here is one T cell receptor (beta chain) with its context. The antigen remains undetermined. Separate cDNA molecules each had unique molecular identifiers attached to them. TCRdb processed the 5' RACE reads anew with MiXCR; each CDR3 protein has one entry. The sample yields over 30,000 distinct CDR3 sequences, about 7% seen once. The data belong to a study of early T cells in non-severe SARS-CoV-2 infection. Looking at the study overall: Alpha and beta chains were unpaired, from unsorted whole-blood bulk RNA. Study outcomes and limitations: Matching against VDJdb likely underestimated virus-specific expansions, favoring anti-spike CD8.

This CDR3 region has 16 residues. CDR1 and CDR2 (germline): SEHNR, FQNEAQ (reference sequence). Trimming cost V 0 bases and J 9 bases; bases outside gene matches: 11. The sequencing here drew on whole blood, taken at baseline. The TCR originated in an adult who was a healthcare worker with PCR-confirmed SARS-CoV-2 infection or an uninfected control (not recorded which). The V and J genes are TRBV7-9 and TRBJ2-1; 7 nucleotides align to TRBD2. For the CDR3, the DNA is TGTGCCAGCAGCTTAGCCGGGACTAACCCCGCCGGTGAGCAGTTCTTC. Encoded protein: CASSLAGTNPAGEQFF.